This T cell receptor (beta chain) is from a study of T cells in Graves' hyperthyroidism and ophthalmopathy (dated by TCRdb to between 2019 and 2020). In the study overall: Peripheral blood samples were taken at initial diagnosis, before any treatment was given. After blood sampling, hyperthyroidism patients were treated with methimazole at a starting dose of 30 mg daily, and ophthalmopathy patients were treated with high-dose intravenous methylprednisolone. For training and testing, the 100 or so patients in the discovery cohort were randomly divided in a 7:3 ratio. To identify TCR V-J signatures that set the groups apart, the researchers used a discovery cohort of approximately 98 patients, made up of roughly 40 with Graves' ophthalmopathy and some 55 with stable Graves' hyperthyroidism. In addition, the study compared T-cell repertoires in thyroid tissue and in blood from roughly six Graves' hyperthyroidism patients. TCR Vbeta CDR3 sequencing of 140 or so peripheral blood samples (under 45 ophthalmopathy, 75 to 85 hyperthyroidism and some 17 progressor patients) is reported in the paper. Prospective prediction of ophthalmopathy was tested in an independent validation cohort consisting of 18 to 20 hyperthyroidism patients and 15 to 17 patients who later progressed to ophthalmopathy. General findings and caveats noted by the study authors: No statistical method was used to set the sample size in advance, and investigators knew the group allocation. Most expanded thyroid clonotypes (frequency above 0.001) were also detected in blood, a finding suggesting that blood repertoires may reflect thyroid immune responses. During validation, the model predicted progression to ophthalmopathy a median of around 6 months ahead of onset, with more than 60% sensitivity and 72.22% specificity. A model built on a 13 V-J signature distinguished ophthalmopathy from stable hyperthyroidism, reaching roughly 88% sensitivity and around 81% specificity in cross-validation and 80%/75% in testing.

Graves' hyperthyroidism was defined as stable when no progression to ophthalmopathy occurred over 18 months of follow-up. The hyperthyroidism patients were between 18 and 65 years old and newly diagnosed, with a disease duration of less than 2 months. Any patient with an uncontrolled infection, another autoimmune disease, pregnancy or lactation was excluded. Diagnoses relied on clinical symptoms, serum thyroxine and TRAb, thyroid ultrasound and orbital computed tomography. PBMCs were isolated from 7.5 to 10 ml of fresh peripheral blood by Ficoll-Paque density gradient centrifugation. Trizol reagent was used to extract total RNA, and RNA quality was then checked on an Agilent 2100 Bioanalyzer. After removal of 1 base from V and 0 bases from J, the junction retains 6 bases not matched to a gene. Including cysteine and phenylalanine, the CDR3 has 16 amino acids. Only the CDR3 DNA stays, 48 bases, in frame from base 1. CDR1 MNHEY and CDR2 SVGAGI were looked up in the germline V gene.

This clonotype was observed at least ten times. The target of this receptor is not known. Base qualities are not provided; no much larger clone lies one nucleotide away. Amplification of TCR beta CDR3 regions was carried out from RNA transcripts. A first-round RT-PCR of the TCR CDR3 used the HTBI primer set with the Qiagen OneStep RT-PCR kit. Libraries were constructed in a second round of multiplex PCR, after which size selection and purification were performed. Paired-end sequencing of the libraries was performed with 100 bp reads on an Illumina HiSeq2000. Per the authors' processing: SOAPnuke was used to process the raw data, throwing out any read that contained adapters or uncalled bases, had a mean Phred below 15, or lacked an exact constant-primer or identifier match. High-quality paired reads were merged using COPE v1.2.5, and each unique nucleotide sequence was defined as a clonotype. Clonotypes were aligned to IMGT TRBV, TRBD and TRBJ reference segments using MiTCR v1.1. The analysis included only V-J combinations with a frequency above 0.0001, which together covered around 99% of the repertoires. A TCS score was defined as the ratio of F50 (clonal expansion) to E x V (chaos), with BLOSUM62-based TCRdist applied between CDR3 peptides within each V-J. Welch's t-statistics and random forest reduced some 510 V-J features to 13, which were used in a naive Bayes classifier (R e1071). TCRdb reran the public reads through fastp at Q25 and MiXCR, keeping productive beta chains. Each record represents a unique CDR3 protein, reported with the most common genes and DNA among its rows. In this record, the V and J calls reflect TCRdb's handling and not the investigators' own analysis. The sample contains 400,000 to 600,000 distinct CDR3 sequences, roughly 20% of them found a single time. The ten largest account for roughly 29% of the sample.

The chain uses TRBV6-5 and TRBJ2-7, and TRBD1 matches 7 of the central bases. The TCR sequence derives from a man aged 18 to 30 with Graves' hyperthyroidism. Specimen: blood. The DNA sequence is given as TGTGCCAGCAGTTACTTGGGACAGCCTAGCTCCTACGAGCAGTACTTC. This is translated as CASSYLGQPSSYEQYF.